The sequence of this T cell receptor (beta chain) was determined in a study of OX40 agonist ivuxolimab in advanced cancers. Turning to the study itself: Of mixed ages from about 23 to 79 and averaging around 60 years, the group was 65% to 85% male. General study findings and limits: At 0.1 to 3.0 mg/kg and by week 6, CD4+ and CD8+ T cells in the blood had expanded clonally. Average numbers of expanded clones were greater in CD8+ T cells than in CD4+.

Concerning this clone itself: The antigen is undetermined.

Libraries were prepared by immunoSEQ multiplex PCR; TCRdb keeps only in-frame clonotypes and omits some of them. The table lists 25,000 to 30,000 clones, almost 85% of them singletons, with over 15% in the top ten. This clonotype was sampled from an adult with an advanced solid tumor such as melanoma, head and neck, liver or kidney cancer. Sequencing was performed on CD4+ or CD8+ T cells sorted from blood, taken in a trial of the OX40 agonist ivuxolimab.

CDR3 in DNA: TGTGCCAGCAGTTTGGAAGGGGGCACTGAAGCTTTCTTT. Its protein product is CASSLEGGTEAFF. The V gene is TRBV27, the J gene TRBJ1-1, with a possible D match to TRBD1 (6 bases). V gave up 3 bases and J gave up 4 bases, with 9 bases separating them. This CDR3 spans 13 amino acids. Germline CDR1 and CDR2: MNHEY and SMNVEV (reference sequence).